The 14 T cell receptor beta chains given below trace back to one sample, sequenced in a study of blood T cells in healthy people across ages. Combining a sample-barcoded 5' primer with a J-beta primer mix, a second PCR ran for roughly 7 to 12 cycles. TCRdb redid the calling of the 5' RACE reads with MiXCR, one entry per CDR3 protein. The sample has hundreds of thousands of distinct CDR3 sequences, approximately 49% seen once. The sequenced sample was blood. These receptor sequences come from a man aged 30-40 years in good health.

The CDR3 region has the DNA TGTGCCAGCAGTTATTCGTCTCTCACGGGGGTCTACAATGAGCAGTTCTTC. Its protein is CASSYSSLTGVYNEQFF. The V and J genes are TRBV6-6 and TRBJ2-1; maybe TRBD2 (6 bases). Trimming cost V 3 bases and J 3 bases, with 18 bases left between them. This CDR3 is built from 17 residues. CDR1 and CDR2 (germline): MNHNY, SVGAGI (reference sequence).

Here the CDR3 DNA reads TGTGCCAGCAGCGAAGAGTATTGGGGCGAGCAGTACTTC. This encodes CASSEEYWGEQYF. The chain carries TRBV7-2 and TRBJ2-7; D gene ambiguous. Trimming shortened V by 5 bases and J by 6 bases, and 14 bases separated the two germline ends. Germline V gives CDR1 SGHTA, CDR2 FQGNSA. The CDR3 is 13 residues long.

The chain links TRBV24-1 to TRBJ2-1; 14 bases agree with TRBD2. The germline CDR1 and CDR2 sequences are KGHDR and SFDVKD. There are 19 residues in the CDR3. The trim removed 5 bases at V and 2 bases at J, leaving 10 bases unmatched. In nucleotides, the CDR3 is TGTGCCACCAGTGGTCAGACTAGCGGGGGGGCCAGGACCTACAATGAGCAGTTCTTC. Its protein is CATSGQTSGGARTYNEQFF.

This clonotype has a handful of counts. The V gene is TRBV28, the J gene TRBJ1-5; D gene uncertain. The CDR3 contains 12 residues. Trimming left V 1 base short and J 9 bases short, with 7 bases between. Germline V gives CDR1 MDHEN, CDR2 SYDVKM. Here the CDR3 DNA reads TGTGCCAGCAGTTTATTTCCCACGCCCCAGCATTTT. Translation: CASSLFPTPQHF.

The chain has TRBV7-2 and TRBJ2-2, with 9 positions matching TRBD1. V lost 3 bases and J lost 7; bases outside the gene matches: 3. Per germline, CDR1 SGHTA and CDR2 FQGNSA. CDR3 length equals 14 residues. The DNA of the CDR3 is TGTGCCAGCAGCTTCGGACAGGGGTTCGGGGAGCTGTTTTTT. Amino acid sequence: CASSFGQGFGELFF.

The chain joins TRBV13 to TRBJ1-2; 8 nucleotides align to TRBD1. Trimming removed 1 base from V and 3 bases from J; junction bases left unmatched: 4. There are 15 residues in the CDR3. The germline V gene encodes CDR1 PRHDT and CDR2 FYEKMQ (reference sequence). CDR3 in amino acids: CASSLERQGHYGYTF. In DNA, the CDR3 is TGTGCCAGCAGCTTAGAGCGACAGGGGCACTATGGCTACACCTTC.

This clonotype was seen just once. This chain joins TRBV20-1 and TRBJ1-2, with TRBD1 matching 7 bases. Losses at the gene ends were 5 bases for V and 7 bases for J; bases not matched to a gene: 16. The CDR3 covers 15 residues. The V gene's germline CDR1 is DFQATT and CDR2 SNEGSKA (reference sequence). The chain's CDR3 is CSADNPRDRFSGYTF. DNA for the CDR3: TGCAGTGCTGACAACCCCCGGGACAGATTCTCTGGCTACACCTTC.

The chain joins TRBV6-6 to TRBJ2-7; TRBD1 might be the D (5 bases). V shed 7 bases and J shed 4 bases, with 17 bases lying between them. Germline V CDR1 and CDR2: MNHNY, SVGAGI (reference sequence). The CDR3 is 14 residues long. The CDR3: CASTKGKGVYEQYF. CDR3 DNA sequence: TGTGCCAGCACCAAGGGGAAAGGGGTTTACGAGCAGTACTTC.

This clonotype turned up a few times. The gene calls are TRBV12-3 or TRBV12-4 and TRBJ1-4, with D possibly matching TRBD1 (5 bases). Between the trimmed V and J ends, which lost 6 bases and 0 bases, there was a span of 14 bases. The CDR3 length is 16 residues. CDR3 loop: CASSRGGRSTNEKLFF. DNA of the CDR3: TGTGCCAGCAGCCGGGGGGGACGTTCAACTAATGAAAAACTGTTTTTT.

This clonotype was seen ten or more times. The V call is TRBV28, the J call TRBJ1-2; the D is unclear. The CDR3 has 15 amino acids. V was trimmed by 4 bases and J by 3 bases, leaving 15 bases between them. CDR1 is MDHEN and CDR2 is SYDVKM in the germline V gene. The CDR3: CASSSQKPTDYGYTF. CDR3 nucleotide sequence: TGTGCCAGCAGTTCTCAAAAACCTACTGACTATGGCTACACCTTC.

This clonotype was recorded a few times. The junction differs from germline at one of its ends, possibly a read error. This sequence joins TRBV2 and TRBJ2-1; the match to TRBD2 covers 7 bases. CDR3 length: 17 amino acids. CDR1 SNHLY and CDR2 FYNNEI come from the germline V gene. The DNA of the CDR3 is TGTGCCAGCAGGGAAGGGCGGGAGCACTCCTCCTACAATGAGCAGTTCTTC. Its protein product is CASREGREHSSYNEQFF. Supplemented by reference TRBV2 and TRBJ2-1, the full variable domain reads EPEVTQTPSHQVTQMGQEVILRCVPISNHLYFYWYRQILGQKVEFLVSFYNNEISEKSEIFDDQFSVERPDGSNFTLKIRSTKLEDSAMYFCASREGREHSSYNEQFFGPGTRLTVL.

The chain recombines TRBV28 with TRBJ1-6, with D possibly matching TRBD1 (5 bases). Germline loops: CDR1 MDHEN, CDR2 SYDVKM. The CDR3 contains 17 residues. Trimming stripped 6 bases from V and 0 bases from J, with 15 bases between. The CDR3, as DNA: TGTGCCAGCAGGCGGAGGGACCGGAGCTCCTATAATTCACCCCTCCACTTT. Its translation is CASRRRDRSSYNSPLHF.

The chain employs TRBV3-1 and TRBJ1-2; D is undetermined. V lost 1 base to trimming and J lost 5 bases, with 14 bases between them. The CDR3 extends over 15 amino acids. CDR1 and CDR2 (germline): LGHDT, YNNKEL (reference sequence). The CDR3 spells CASSQATREGYGYTF. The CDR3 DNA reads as TGTGCCAGCAGCCAAGCGACAAGGGAGGGTTATGGCTACACCTTC.

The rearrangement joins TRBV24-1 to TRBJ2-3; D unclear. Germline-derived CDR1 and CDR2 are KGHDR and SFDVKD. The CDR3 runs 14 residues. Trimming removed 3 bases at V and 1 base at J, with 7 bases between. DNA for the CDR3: TGTGCCACCAGTGATGCCGACGGCACAGATACGCAGTATTTT. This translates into CATSDADGTDTQYF.